The 5 T cell receptor beta chains presented below share a single source sample, sequenced in a study of shared clonotypes between healthy human individuals. Assay used: immunoSEQ multiplex PCR; TCRdb lists only in-frame clones, some missing. The table records around 940,000 clones, approximately 76% of them present only once. Sequencing used memory CD4+ T cells sorted from blood. Subset defined: CD45RA-negative fraction. These receptors were collected from a man aged 18-30 years in good health.

This sequence joins TRBV10-3 and TRBJ1-1, with D tentatively TRBD1 (6 bases). Germline V gene data show CDR1 as ENHRY and CDR2 as SYGVKD. The CDR3 runs to 14 residues. Trimming pared 3 bases from V and 0 bases from J, leaving 8 bases between. The CDR3 here is CAISDRGMNTEAFF. CDR3 in DNA: TGTGCCATCAGTGACAGGGGCATGAACACTGAAGCTTTCTTT.

The chain couples TRBV5-1 to TRBJ1-5, with D possibly matching TRBD1 (6 bases). Germline loops: CDR1 SGHRS, CDR2 YFSETQ. The V and J ends lost 2 bases and 3 bases respectively, with 12 bases between them. The CDR3 loop spans 15 amino acids. The CDR3 spells CASSFSDSYNQPQHF. In DNA, the CDR3 is TGCGCCAGCAGCTTTTCGGACAGCTACAATCAGCCCCAGCATTTT.

This chain's CDR3 is CASSEPTGGGPYEQYF. Written as DNA, the CDR3 is TGTGCCAGCAGCGAACCTACAGGGGGCGGGCCCTACGAGCAGTACTTC. The chain links TRBV6-1 to TRBJ2-7; TRBD1 agrees at 9 bases. The germline CDR1 and CDR2 sequences are MNHNS and SASEGT. V was pared by 6 bases and J by 2 bases, with 11 bases of the junction left unmatched. CDR3 size: 16 residues.

The chain uses TRBV2 and TRBJ1-1; D call uncertain. Germline V gene data show CDR1 as SNHLY and CDR2 as FYNNEI. The CDR3 totals 13 residues. The ends were cut back, 4 bases at V and 2 bases at J, with 8 bases in the middle. This CDR3 is CASSVLVNTEAFF. Written as DNA, the CDR3 is TGTGCCAGCAGTGTTTTGGTTAACACTGAAGCTTTCTTT.

The V and J genes are TRBV10-3 and TRBJ2-7, with a tentative D call TRBD1 (6 bases). V was cut by 4 bases and J by 4 bases, with 8 bases left in between. The V gene's germline CDR1 is ENHRY and CDR2 SYGVKD. CDR3 length: 12 amino acids. The CDR3 loop reads CAISVTGYEQYF. In nucleotides, the CDR3 is TGTGCCATCAGTGTAACAGGGTACGAGCAGTACTTC.